The 25 T cell receptor beta chains below were found in one sample sequenced in a study of T cell changes during pregnancy in multiple sclerosis (dated by TCRdb to the late 2010s). Libraries were prepared through the immunoSEQ multiplex PCR assay. This immuneACCESS table, as held by TCRdb, lists in-frame sequences with V and J called but not all clones. Of the missing ones, under half trace to an unresolved V gene in checked studies; the others have no known cause. The sample table shows around 65,000 clones, and under 95% are seen once. Roughly 1.4% of the sample belongs to the ten largest clones. Sequenced material: peripheral blood, taken in the third trimester of pregnancy. The receptors were gathered from a female donor in good health, enrolled as a control in a pregnancy study.

V gene TRBV4-1 combines with J gene TRBJ2-2; possibly TRBD1 for D (6 bases). Trimming pared 3 bases from V and 10 bases from J, leaving 15 bases between. CDR3 length: 14 residues. The germline CDR1 and CDR2 sequences are MGHRA and YSYEKL. The CDR3 spells CASSHTGKVEELFF. The CDR3 nucleotides are TGCGCCAGCAGCCACACAGGGAAAGTCGAGGAGCTGTTTTTT.

This CDR3 is CASSLGGANYGYTF. Here the CDR3 DNA reads TGTGCCAGCAGCTTAGGGGGAGCTAACTATGGCTACACCTTC. The chain joins TRBV7-9 to TRBJ1-2, with D hard to call. Trimming cost V 1 base and J 0 bases, with 6 bases left between them. This CDR3 has 14 amino acids. Germline V gene data show CDR1 as SEHNR and CDR2 as FQNEAQ (reference sequence).

CDR3 nucleotides: TGCGCCAGCAGCCAAGAGGGGCTGGATGAGCAGTTCTTC. Translation: CASSQEGLDEQFF. The chain joins TRBV4-1 to TRBJ2-1; D perhaps matches TRBD1 (5 bases). Trimming shortened V by 0 bases and J by 8 bases, and 8 bases separated the two germline ends. Germline V gene lookup returns CDR1 MGHRA and CDR2 YSYEKL. The CDR3 is 13 amino acids.

The rearrangement joins TRBV4-3 to TRBJ2-1; 8 bases line up with TRBD2. V shed 0 bases and J 5 bases; nucleotides not matched to a gene: 18. The CDR3 sequence is 20 residues long. Germline CDR1 is LGHNA and CDR2 is YSLEER. The CDR3 region is CASSQELSTGTSAAHNEQFF. CDR3 DNA: TGCGCCAGCAGCCAAGAACTCAGTACCGGGACTAGTGCGGCCCACAATGAGCAGTTCTTC.

The V call is TRBV19, the J call TRBJ1-1; TRBD1 agrees at 7 bases. Germline V lookup: CDR1 LNHDA, CDR2 SQIVND (reference sequence). Unmatched junction bases numbered 8, after V lost 8 bases and J lost 2 bases. This CDR3 is 14 amino acids long. The CDR3 region is CASVVGGINTEAFF. The CDR3 nucleotides are TGTGCCAGTGTTGTAGGGGGCATAAACACTGAAGCTTTCTTT.

The DNA for the CDR3 is TGCGCCAGCAGCCAGACAGGGTCTAACTATGGCTACACCTTC. Protein product: CASSQTGSNYGYTF. The V gene is TRBV4-1, the J gene TRBJ1-2; 7 positions match TRBD1. With V trimmed by 3 bases and J by 0 bases, 1 base remained unmatched. The CDR3 has 14 amino acids. Germline CDR1 MGHRA, CDR2 YSYEKL.

The chain is built from TRBV10-3 and TRBJ2-1, with 10 bases fitting TRBD2. The junction had 0 bases not matched to a gene; V was cut back by 0 bases and J by 10 bases. This CDR3 spans 13 amino acids. Germline V gene sequence: CDR1 ENHRY, CDR2 SYGVKD. CDR3 sequence (DNA): TGTGCCATCAGTGAGTCGACTAGCGGGGAGCAGTTCTTC. Its protein product is CAISESTSGEQFF.

V is TRBV27 and J is TRBJ2-7; 8 positions agree with TRBD2. Germline V gene lookup returns CDR1 MNHEY and CDR2 SMNVEV (reference sequence). With 7 bases clipped from V and 4 bases from J, the junction kept 9 bases outside the gene matches. The CDR3 is made up of 14 amino acids. CDR3 in DNA: TGTGCCAGCACCCTGGGACTAGGGAATTACGAGCAGTACTTC. Amino acids: CASTLGLGNYEQYF.

The chain links TRBV6-1 to TRBJ2-5; tentative D call: TRBD2 (6 bases). CDR1 is MNHNS, CDR2 SASEGT, per germline. This CDR3 spans 12 amino acids. Trimming left V 6 bases short and J 5 bases short, with 10 bases between. The CDR3 DNA reads TGTGCCAGCAGGCACGGAGGGGAGACCCAGTACTTC. Its translation: CASRHGGETQYF.

V is TRBV7-2 and J is TRBJ1-1; 9 nucleotides agree with TRBD1. V lost 1 base to trimming and J lost 8 bases; unmatched junction nucleotides: 5. The CDR3 spans 14 residues. Germline CDR1 reads SGHTA; CDR2 reads FQGNSA. CDR3 amino acids: CASSLDRQGGEAFF. The CDR3, as DNA: TGTGCCAGCAGCTTAGACCGACAGGGGGGAGAAGCTTTCTTT. The full variable domain, completed using reference TRBV7-2 and TRBJ1-1, is GAGVSQSPSNKVTEKGKDVELRCDPISGHTALYWYRQSLGQGLEFLIYFQGNSAPDKSGLPSDRFSAERTGGSVSTLTIQRTQQEDSAVYLCASSLDRQGGEAFFGQGTRLTVV.

This clone was counted a few times. V and J are TRBV27 and TRBJ1-6; no clear D gene. CDR3 size: 13 residues. Germline V gene lookup returns CDR1 MNHEY and CDR2 SMNVEV (reference sequence). Trimming cost V 4 bases and J 10 bases, with 11 bases left between them. In nucleotides, the CDR3 is TGTGCCAGCAGTTCGCGGACTCTGTCACCCCTCCACTTT. This encodes CASSSRTLSPLHF.

V usage is TRBV4-1 and J usage is TRBJ1-5; D gene ambiguous. Looked up from germline, CDR1 is MGHRA and CDR2 is YSYEKL. The CDR3 covers 16 residues. Between the trimmed V and J ends, which lost 0 bases and 0 bases, there was a span of 9 bases. CDR3 amino acids: CASSQDTEISNQPQHF. In DNA form, the CDR3 reads TGCGCCAGCAGCCAAGATACAGAGATTAGCAATCAGCCCCAGCATTTT.

This clone was counted once. The chain employs TRBV4-2 and TRBJ1-1; 10 bases fit TRBD1. The junction had 8 bases not matched to a gene; V was cut back by 0 bases and J by 4 bases. CDR1 and CDR2 from the germline V gene are LGHNA and YNFKEQ. This CDR3 is 17 amino acids long. The CDR3 is CASSQERIDRGLTEAFF. DNA of the CDR3: TGTGCCAGCAGCCAAGAACGGATTGACAGGGGGCTCACTGAAGCTTTCTTT.

The rearrangement links TRBV5-1 to TRBJ1-3; a possible D gene is TRBD1 (6 bases). V lost 9 bases and J 8 bases, leaving 18 bases between the germline ends. The V gene's germline CDR1 is SGHRS and CDR2 YFSETQ. The CDR3 has 13 amino acids. CDR3 bases: TGCGCCACCTCTACAGGGTCATCAGACACCATATATTTT. Its translation is CATSTGSSDTIYF.

CDR3 region: CASSQLESGTQYF. The CDR3 coding sequence is TGTGCCAGCAGCCAACTAGAGAGCGGGACCCAGTACTTC. The V and J genes are TRBV7-3 and TRBJ2-5, with D possibly being TRBD2 (5 bases). The germline gives CDR1 SGHTA, CDR2 FQGTGA. Trimming shortened V by 5 bases and J by 7 bases, and 14 bases separated the two germline ends. CDR3 size: 13 residues.

The J gene is TRBJ2-7, the V gene TRBV19, with D perhaps matching TRBD1 (6 bases). CDR3 length equals 14 residues. V lost 6 bases, J lost 2 bases, and 14 bases lay in between. In germline, CDR1 is LNHDA, CDR2 SQIVND (reference sequence). DNA for the CDR3: TGTGCCAGTAGGGGCAGGGGAAGACCCTACGAGCAGTACTTC. Its protein is CASRGRGRPYEQYF.

The V and J genes are TRBV4-1 and TRBJ1-5; D uncertain. Trimming left V 4 bases short and J 0 bases short, with 10 bases between. Looked up from germline, CDR1 is MGHRA and CDR2 is YSYEKL. The CDR3 spans 15 residues. The CDR3 loop is CASSPLGSSNQPQHF. The CDR3 nucleotides are TGCGCCAGCAGCCCCCTGGGGAGTAGCAATCAGCCCCAGCATTTT.

The CDR3 DNA follows: TGTGCCAGCTCACTGCTCCCCGGGACAAGCACAGATACGCAGTATTTT. Its translation is CASSLLPGTSTDTQYF. J is TRBJ2-3 and V is TRBV18, with D possibly being TRBD1 (6 bases). Between the trimmed V and J ends, which lost 4 bases and 0 bases, there was a span of 14 bases. The germline V gene encodes CDR1 KGHSH and CDR2 LQKENI. CDR3 size: 16 residues.

This chain connects TRBV27 to TRBJ2-7; D gene unclear. CDR1 is MNHEY and CDR2 is SMNVEV in the germline V gene (reference sequence). This CDR3 region has 18 residues. The V and J ends lost 5 bases and 2 bases respectively, with 25 bases between them. The CDR3: CASSLSFRGRPNPYEQYF. The DNA for the CDR3 is TGTGCCAGCAGTCTCTCCTTCCGTGGGCGCCCCAACCCCTACGAGCAGTACTTC.

The V and J genes are TRBV4-3 and TRBJ1-4; D not resolved. Trimming took 1 base from V and 8 from J, leaving 8 bases between them. From germline, CDR1 is LGHNA and CDR2 YSLEER. This CDR3 has 13 amino acids. The CDR3 here is CASSQALAEKLFF. For the CDR3, the DNA is TGCGCCAGCAGCCAAGCCCTAGCAGAAAAACTGTTTTTT.

This clone was seen only once. The V call is TRBV6-1, the J call TRBJ1-6, with TRBD1 matching over 9 bases. Germline lookup yields CDR1 MNHNS and CDR2 SASEGT. The CDR3 is 13 amino acids. Trimming cost V 11 bases and J 9 bases; bases outside gene matches: 8. The DNA for the CDR3 is TGTGCCGCGCGGGACAGGGATATTTCACCCCTCCACTTT. Protein: CAARDRDISPLHF.

The V call is TRBV6-5, the J call TRBJ2-3, with TRBD1 matching over 8 bases. The CDR3 runs 16 residues. With V trimmed by 0 bases and J by 1 base, 3 bases remained unmatched. The germline gives CDR1 MNHEY, CDR2 SVGAGI. This chain's CDR3 is CASSYSGQGGTDTQYF. In DNA, the CDR3 is TGTGCCAGCAGTTACTCTGGACAGGGCGGCACAGATACGCAGTATTTT.

The J gene is TRBJ1-2, the V gene TRBV16; 7 bases are shared with TRBD1. The CDR3 length is 16 residues. Per the germline V gene, CDR1 is KGHSY and CDR2 is FQNENV. The ends lost 0 bases at V and 7 bases at J; junction bases unmatched: 11. The CDR3 DNA reads TGTGCCAGCAGCCAATCTAATCGGCAGGGGGAAGGTGGCTACACCTTC. Protein sequence: CASSQSNRQGEGGYTF.

This chain uses TRBV7-3 with TRBJ2-3; TRBD2 matches at 13 bases. V shed 5 bases, J shed 6 bases, and the junction held 5 bases outside the gene matches. This CDR3 has 15 residues. CDR1 and CDR2 (germline): SGHTA, FQGTGA. The CDR3 here is CASSLTSGGWDTQYF. The CDR3 coding sequence is TGTGCCAGCAGCCTGACTAGCGGGGGGTGGGATACGCAGTATTTT.

This clone was observed once. The V call is TRBV2, the J call TRBJ1-4, with a tentative D call TRBD1 (5 bases). This CDR3 region has 14 residues. V was shortened by 4 bases and J by 4 bases, with 10 bases between the two germline ends. CDR1 is SNHLY and CDR2 is FYNNEI in the germline V gene. CDR3 in amino acids: CASSVEQVNEKLFF. CDR3 nucleotides: TGTGCCAGCAGTGTAGAACAGGTTAATGAAAAACTGTTTTTT.